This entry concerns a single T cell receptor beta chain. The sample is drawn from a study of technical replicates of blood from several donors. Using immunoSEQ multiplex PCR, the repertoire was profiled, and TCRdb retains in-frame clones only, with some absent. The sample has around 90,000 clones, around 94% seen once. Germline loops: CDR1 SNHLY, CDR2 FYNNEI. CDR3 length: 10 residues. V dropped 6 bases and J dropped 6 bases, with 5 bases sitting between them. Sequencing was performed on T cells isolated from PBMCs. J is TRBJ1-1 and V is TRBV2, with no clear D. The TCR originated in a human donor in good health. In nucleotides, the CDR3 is TGTGCCAGCAGCTCTTCTGAAGCTTTCTTT. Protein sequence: CASSSSEAFF.